This TCR beta chain was retrieved from a study of T-cell reconstitution after alpha-beta-depleted transplantation in children. Construction of the TCRbeta library involved unique molecular identifiers. TCRdb ran MiXCR on the PCR reads and lists one entry per CDR3 protein. The sample shows roughly 170,000 distinct CDR3 sequences, more than 6.5% of them seen only once. Trimming pared 0 bases from V and 6 bases from J, leaving 18 bases between. Germline values: CDR1 KGHSH, CDR2 LQKENI. The CDR3 runs to 16 residues. The TCR originated in a human donor who donated a stem cell graft to a child with Wiskott-Aldrich syndrome. The genes are TRBV18 and TRBJ2-7; D could derive from TRBD1 or TRBD2 (6 bases each). This material consisted of PBMCs from the stem cell graft donor, taken from the stem cell graft. In nucleotides, the CDR3 is TGTGCCAGCTCACCACCCCCGGGGGCGCGGGGTAGCGAGCAGTACTTC. Protein sequence: CASSPPPGARGSEQYF. The entire variable domain, with the rest obtained from reference TRBV18 and TRBJ2-7, is as follows: NAGVMQNPRHLVRRRGQEARLRCSPMKGHSHVYWYRQLPEEGLKFMVYLQKENIIDESGMPKERFSAEFPKEGPSILRIQQVVRGDSAAYFCASSPPPGARGSEQYFGPGTRLTVT.